The 6 T cell receptor beta chains listed next were all sequenced from one sample in a study of T cell repertoires in cytomegalovirus infection. TCRdb re-called the reads through MiXCR, storing one row per CDR3 protein. The sample consists of fewer than 550,000 distinct CDR3 sequences, about a third of them appearing once. The sequencing sample was made of PBMCs. The receptors here all came from a human donor in good health (CMV status not recorded). Some clones in this sample may be carry-over from other donors' samples.

The CDR3 protein is CASRVAMSSGNTIYF. The CDR3 coding sequence is TGTGCCAGCAGGGTCGCCATGAGTTCTGGAAACACCATATATTTT. This chain joins TRBV6-5 and TRBJ1-3; D gene ambiguous. Trimming left V 6 bases short and J 1 base short, with 13 bases between. This CDR3 is 15 amino acids long. The V gene's germline CDR1 is MNHEY and CDR2 SVGAGI.

The chain carries TRBV6-5 and TRBJ2-2, with D maybe TRBD1 (5 bases). CDR3 length: 15 amino acids. Trimming took 0 bases from V and 4 from J, leaving 9 bases between them. Germline CDR1 MNHEY, CDR2 SVGAGI. The CDR3 here is CASSYSTVFTGELFF. CDR3 sequence (DNA): TGTGCCAGCAGTTACTCGACAGTGTTCACCGGGGAGCTGTTTTTT.

This clonotype was recorded many times. The chain has TRBV7-6 and TRBJ2-1; D remains ambiguous. This CDR3 comprises 16 residues. Trimming removed 5 bases from V and 0 bases from J, with 14 bases in between. CDR1 and CDR2 from the germline V gene are SGHVS and FNYEAQ. CDR3 sequence (DNA): TGTGCCAGCAGCCGCCAGAGTCATACCTCCTACAATGAGCAGTTCTTC. It specifies CASSRQSHTSYNEQFF.

This clonotype was counted at least ten times. The J gene is TRBJ1-4, the V gene TRBV12-3 or TRBV12-4, with 8 bases that match TRBD1. V lost 4 bases, J lost 10 bases, and 8 bases stayed unmatched. This CDR3 is 14 amino acids long. CDR3 region: CASSSDREIGKLFF. The CDR3 DNA reads TGTGCCAGCAGTTCGGACAGGGAAATCGGAAAACTGTTTTTT.

J is TRBJ2-5 and V is TRBV4-1, with 10 nucleotides matching TRBD1. Looked up from germline, CDR1 is MGHRA and CDR2 is YSYEKL. This CDR3 region has 16 residues. After removal of 0 bases from V and 4 bases from J, the junction contained 5 bases not matched to a gene. CDR3 DNA: TGCGCCAGCAGCCAAGACCTCGACAGGGGGCTAGAGACCCAGTACTTC. Protein sequence: CASSQDLDRGLETQYF.

There are a few counts of this clonotype. This chain connects TRBV30 to TRBJ1-2; D might be TRBD1 (5 bases). The CDR3 runs to 13 residues. Germline-derived CDR1 and CDR2 are GTSNPN and SVGIG (reference sequence). V was clipped by 0 bases and J by 8 bases, with 13 bases between them. In DNA form, the CDR3 reads TGTGCCTGGAGTGTTGGGACGGCGGGAGGCTACACCTTC. This sequence encodes CAWSVGTAGGYTF.